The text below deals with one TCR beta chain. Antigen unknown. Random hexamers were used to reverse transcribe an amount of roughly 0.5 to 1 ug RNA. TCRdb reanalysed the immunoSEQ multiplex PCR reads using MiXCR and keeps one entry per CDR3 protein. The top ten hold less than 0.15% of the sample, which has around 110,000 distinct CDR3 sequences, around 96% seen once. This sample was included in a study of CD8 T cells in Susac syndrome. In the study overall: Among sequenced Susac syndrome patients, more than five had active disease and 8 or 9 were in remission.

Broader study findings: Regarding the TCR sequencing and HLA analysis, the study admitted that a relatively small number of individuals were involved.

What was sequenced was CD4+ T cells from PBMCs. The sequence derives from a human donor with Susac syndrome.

For the CDR3, the DNA is TGTGCCAGCCCAGCCGGGACAGGGATCAATCAGCCCCAGCATTTT. This codes for CASPAGTGINQPQHF. This chain connects TRBV27 to TRBJ1-5, with 9 bases fitting TRBD1. Germline V lookup: CDR1 MNHEY, CDR2 SMNVEV (reference sequence). V was pared by 8 bases and J by 3 bases, with 8 bases of the junction left unmatched. The CDR3 loop spans 15 amino acids.